The rows below give T cell receptor beta chains drawn from one sample of a study of regulatory T cells in long-lasting Graves disease. TCRdb reprocessed the multiplex PCR reads via MiXCR and lists one record per CDR3 protein. This sample has 300,000 to 400,000 distinct CDR3 sequences, with over 15% found just once. A further study also used this sample, focusing on T cells in Graves' hyperthyroidism and ophthalmopathy.

The material was peripheral blood mononuclear cells (PBMCs), obtained at new diagnosis, from a patient treated with antithyroid drugs. Every receptor here comes from a man aged 40-49 years with Graves disease. CDR3s include the opening cysteine and the closing phenylalanine or tryptophan. Each record gives: J gene, D gene, V gene, clone size, CDR3 protein, CDR3 DNA. A D gene is named only where the DNA matches it firmly. Only part of the rows carry a size: once, few, many, or a class if the clone is expanded.

J gene: TRBJ2-7; D gene: NA; V gene: TRBV2; clone size: many; CDR3 protein: CASSDATSSYEQYF; CDR3 DNA: TGTGCCAGCAGTGACGCGACGAGCTCCTACGAGCAGTACTTC
J gene: TRBJ1-5; D gene: NA; V gene: TRBV6-1; clone size: few; CDR3 protein: CASSEKTNSYQPQHF; CDR3 DNA: TGTGCCAGCAGTGAAAAGACGAACAGCTATCAGCCCCAGCATTTT
J gene: TRBJ2-5; D gene: NA; V gene: TRBV5-1; clone size: few; CDR3 protein: CASSLGPGVEETQYF; CDR3 DNA: TGCGCCAGCAGCTTGGGTCCAGGGGTGGAAGAGACCCAGTACTTC
J gene: TRBJ2-7; D gene: NA; V gene: TRBV27; clone size: many; CDR3 protein: CASSAQNSPTRQYF; CDR3 DNA: TGTGCCAGCAGTGCCCAGAATTCTCCTACGAGGCAGTACTTC
J gene: TRBJ2-7; D gene: NA; V gene: TRBV20-1; clone size: many; CDR3 protein: CSASPGGYF; CDR3 DNA: TGCAGTGCTAGCCCAGGAGGGTACTTC
J gene: TRBJ1-1; D gene: NA; V gene: TRBV5-1; clone size: many; CDR3 protein: CASSYGQKNTEAFF; CDR3 DNA: TGCGCCAGCAGCTACGGACAGAAGAACACTGAAGCTTTCTTT
J gene: TRBJ2-7; D gene: NA; V gene: TRBV24-1; clone size: NA; CDR3 protein: CATSDAQGFEQYF; CDR3 DNA: TGTGCCACCAGTGATGCCCAGGGCTTCGAGCAGTACTTC
J gene: TRBJ2-1; D gene: TRBD2; V gene: TRBV7-3; clone size: many; CDR3 protein: CASSFSGGVYNEQFF; CDR3 DNA: TGTGCCAGCAGCTTTAGCGGGGGGGTATACAATGAGCAGTTCTTC
J gene: TRBJ2-5; D gene: TRBD1; V gene: TRBV5-5; clone size: few; CDR3 protein: CASSFRQGGAQETQYF; CDR3 DNA: TGTGCCAGCAGCTTCCGACAGGGGGGGGCTCAAGAGACCCAGTACTTC
J gene: TRBJ1-2; D gene: NA; V gene: TRBV6-1; clone size: few; CDR3 protein: CASSKLSDYGYTF; CDR3 DNA: TGTGCCAGCAGCAAGTTGAGCGACTATGGCTACACCTTC
J gene: TRBJ2-4; D gene: NA; V gene: TRBV2; clone size: many; CDR3 protein: CASRGLPLSIQYF; CDR3 DNA: TGTGCCAGCAGGGGACTCCCACTAAGCATTCAGTACTTC
J gene: TRBJ2-3; D gene: TRBD1; V gene: TRBV30; clone size: NA; CDR3 protein: CAWGYRDRPLQYF; CDR3 DNA: TGTGCCTGGGGTTACCGGGACAGACCCCTGCAGTATTTT
J gene: TRBJ2-1; D gene: NA; V gene: TRBV24-1; clone size: few; CDR3 protein: CATSGSTRPGGSYNEQFF; CDR3 DNA: TGTGCCACCAGTGGCTCTACAAGACCCGGCGGCTCCTACAATGAGCAGTTCTTC
J gene: TRBJ1-1; D gene: NA; V gene: TRBV9; clone size: NA; CDR3 protein: CASSADPGQYAEAFF; CDR3 DNA: TGTGCCAGCAGCGCGGACCCCGGACAGTACGCTGAAGCTTTCTTT
J gene: TRBJ1-1; D gene: NA; V gene: TRBV29-1; clone size: NA; CDR3 protein: CSVVLVGATEAFF; CDR3 DNA: TGCAGCGTCGTATTGGTAGGGGCTACTGAAGCTTTCTTT
J gene: TRBJ2-1; D gene: NA; V gene: TRBV5-1; clone size: many; CDR3 protein: CASSLVGDSSYNEQFF; CDR3 DNA: TGCGCCAGCAGCTTGGTAGGCGACAGCTCCTACAATGAGCAGTTCTTC
J gene: TRBJ2-1; D gene: TRBD1; V gene: TRBV28; clone size: many; CDR3 protein: CASSPTGLTAYNEQFF; CDR3 DNA: TGTGCCAGCAGTCCGACAGGGCTGACAGCCTACAATGAGCAGTTCTTC
J gene: TRBJ2-5; D gene: NA; V gene: TRBV4-2; clone size: few; CDR3 protein: CASSSHTNNEQYF; CDR3 DNA: TGTGCCAGCAGCTCCCACACGAACAATGAGCAGTACTTC
J gene: TRBJ2-5; D gene: NA; V gene: TRBV28; clone size: many; CDR3 protein: CASSSPGANQETQYF; CDR3 DNA: TGTGCCAGCAGTTCCCCCGGGGCGAACCAAGAGACCCAGTACTTC
J gene: TRBJ2-2; D gene: NA; V gene: TRBV27; clone size: many; CDR3 protein: CASSLGSGAGELFF; CDR3 DNA: TGTGCCAGCAGTTTAGGATCGGGGGCAGGGGAGCTGTTTTTT
J gene: TRBJ2-7; D gene: NA; V gene: TRBV27; clone size: many; CDR3 protein: CASSLNPGQDYEQYF; CDR3 DNA: TGTGCCAGCTCTCTCAACCCGGGACAAGACTACGAGCAGTACTTC
J gene: TRBJ2-3; D gene: TRBD2; V gene: TRBV6-1; clone size: many; CDR3 protein: CASSRLASDTQYF; CDR3 DNA: TGTGCCAGCAGTAGACTAGCGTCAGATACGCAGTATTTT
J gene: TRBJ1-2; D gene: NA; V gene: TRBV20-1; clone size: many; CDR3 protein: CSAPGWADYGYTF; CDR3 DNA: TGCAGTGCTCCCGGGTGGGCGGACTATGGCTACACCTTC
J gene: TRBJ2-7; D gene: TRBD1; V gene: TRBV5-1; clone size: few; CDR3 protein: CASSSPGTDEQYF; CDR3 DNA: TGCGCCAGCAGCTCCCCCGGGACAGACGAGCAGTACTTC
J gene: TRBJ2-2; D gene: TRBD1; V gene: TRBV6-1; clone size: many; CDR3 protein: CASRHRGQTTGELFF; CDR3 DNA: TGTGCCAGCAGGCACAGGGGCCAGACAACCGGGGAGCTGTTTTTT
J gene: TRBJ2-5; D gene: NA; V gene: TRBV6-1; clone size: many; CDR3 protein: CASSHLSPGETQYF; CDR3 DNA: TGTGCCAGCAGCCATCTCTCACCGGGGGAGACCCAGTACTTC
J gene: TRBJ1-4; D gene: NA; V gene: TRBV2; clone size: many; CDR3 protein: CASSAAAYEKLFF; CDR3 DNA: TGTGCCAGCAGTGCGGCGGCCTACGAAAAACTGTTTTTT
J gene: TRBJ1-2; D gene: NA; V gene: TRBV20-1; clone size: NA; CDR3 protein: CSAISFRTEKHGYTF; CDR3 DNA: TGCAGTGCTATCTCTTTCCGGACAGAAAAGCATGGCTACACCTTC